The entry below describes one TCR beta chain. This sample was taken from a study of T cells in lung cancer brain metastases. Study as a whole: Tobacco use history was present in most of the 20 patients, median approximately 38 pack-years.

The germline V gene encodes CDR1 MNHNY and CDR2 SVGAGI (reference sequence). With 2 bases clipped from V and 6 bases from J, the junction kept 0 bases outside the gene matches. CDR3 length equals 13 residues. Patients with a history of multiple malignancies were excluded. Here immunoSEQ multiplex PCR was the method, and the copy in TCRdb shows in-frame clones only, minus some. The repertoire holds approximately 4,400 clones, with 70% to 90% as singletons. The rearrangement links TRBV6-6 to TRBJ2-1; 8 bases fit TRBD2. Material: tumor tissue from the primary lung tumor. This clonotype was obtained from a woman aged 45-65 years with non-small cell lung cancer. The CDR3 protein is CASSYGTSNEQFF. DNA for the CDR3: TGTGCCAGCAGTTACGGGACTAGCAATGAGCAGTTCTTC.